The 18 T cell receptor beta chains given below trace back to one sample, sequenced in a study of identical twins. In TCRdb, the 5' RACE reads were re-called with MiXCR into one record per CDR3 protein. The table shows 1,800,000 or so distinct CDR3 sequences, with 25% to 35% occurring only once. The sequencing input was cord blood. These receptors were taken from a newborn girl in good health.

This sequence joins TRBV20-1 and TRBJ2-1; D uncertain. V dropped 2 bases and J dropped 0 bases, with 8 bases sitting between them. Per germline, CDR1 DFQATT and CDR2 SNEGSKA (reference sequence). The CDR3 covers 14 residues. CDR3 coding DNA: TGCAGTGCTAGACAGCCAAGCTCCTACAATGAGCAGTTCTTC. Amino acid sequence: CSARQPSSYNEQFF.

This clonotype was counted only a few times. CDR3 bases: TGTGCCAGCAGCTGGACATGGCGGGACCACTACGAGCAGTACTTC. Translated, it gives CASSWTWRDHYEQYF. The V call is TRBV5-5, the J call TRBJ2-7, with D perhaps matching TRBD2 (6 bases). This CDR3 region has 15 residues. From germline, CDR1 is SGHKS and CDR2 YYEKEE (reference sequence). V was shortened by 3 bases and J by 3 bases, with 16 bases between the two germline ends.

V is TRBV9 and J is TRBJ2-5; D possibly corresponds to TRBD1 (5 bases). V was cut by 0 bases and J by 4 bases, with 10 bases left in between. CDR1 and CDR2 from the germline V gene are SGDLS and YYNGEE. The length of the CDR3 is 14 residues. This chain's CDR3 is CASSVGVQGETQYF. In DNA form, the CDR3 reads TGTGCCAGCAGCGTAGGGGTGCAGGGAGAGACCCAGTACTTC. Using reference TRBV9 and TRBJ2-5 for the parts outside the CDR3, the full variable domain is DSGVTQTPKHLITATGQRVTLRCSPRSGDLSVYWYQQSLDQGLQFLIQYYNGEERAKGNILERFSAQQFPDLHSELNLSSLELGDSALYFCASSVGVQGETQYFGPGTRLLVL.

V gene TRBV7-2 combines with J gene TRBJ2-1; D possibly corresponds to TRBD2 (5 bases). The CDR3 extends over 15 amino acids. V lost 1 base and J 14 bases, leaving 21 bases between the germline ends. Germline V lookup: CDR1 SGHTA, CDR2 FQGNSA. The chain's CDR3 is CASSLVSGTPPMEFF. CDR3 DNA sequence: TGTGCCAGCAGCTTAGTGAGCGGCACCCCCCCGATGGAGTTCTTC.

The chain combines TRBV6-2 or TRBV6-3 with TRBJ2-1; D might be TRBD1 (6 bases). Judging by the DNA end, TRBJ2-7 fits better; the J call may be wrong. Germline CDR1 reads MNHEY; CDR2 reads SVGEGT. The CDR3 runs 15 residues. CDR3 amino acids: CASRNRDNSYNEQYF. The CDR3 nucleotides read TGTGCCAGCAGGAACCGGGACAACTCCTACAATGAGCAGTACTTC.

This clonotype has more than one count but fewer than ten. V and J are TRBV7-2 and TRBJ2-1; 8 nucleotides line up with TRBD2. CDR1 SGHTA and CDR2 FQGNSA come from the germline V gene. After removal of 2 bases from V and 8 bases from J, the junction contained 8 bases not matched to a gene. The CDR3 is 15 amino acids. CDR3 DNA: TGTGCCAGCAGCTTAAGGACGGGGGGGCCCTATGAGCAGTTCTTC. As protein: CASSLRTGGPYEQFF.

This clonotype was detected only a few times. The J gene is TRBJ1-6, the V gene TRBV5-1; D possibly corresponds to TRBD1 (6 bases). The V end was cut by 1 base, the J end by 2 bases, with 10 bases between. The germline V gene has CDR1 SGHRS and CDR2 YFSETQ. The CDR3 runs 16 residues. Here the CDR3 DNA reads TGCGCCAGCAGCTTGCGGGGGGCCGCCTATAATTCACCCCTCCACTTT. Protein: CASSLRGAAYNSPLHF.

Of note for this clonotype: A much larger clone differs from this one at a single base, so this may be a read error. The chain recombines TRBV7-2 with TRBJ1-4; 7 bases match TRBD1. The CDR3 contains 13 residues. Germline CDR1 reads SGHTA; CDR2 reads FQGNSA. The CDR3: CASSLTGNEELFF. The CDR3 DNA reads as TGTGCCAGCAGCTTGACAGGGAATGAAGAACTGTTTTTT.

This clonotype was detected a few times. V is TRBV25-1 and J is TRBJ2-7, with TRBD1 as a possible D gene (6 bases). Trimming pared 3 bases from V and 2 bases from J, leaving 11 bases between. Germline assignment: CDR1 MGHDK and CDR2 SYGVNS. The CDR3 runs 14 residues. The CDR3 bases are TGTGCCAGCAGTGACTCGACAGGACCCTACGAGCAGTACTTC. Protein: CASSDSTGPYEQYF.

This clonotype was found many times. The genes are TRBV3-1 and TRBJ1-5; D remains ambiguous. Germline V gene lookup returns CDR1 LGHDT and CDR2 YNNKEL (reference sequence). Trimming removed 4 bases from V and 0 bases from J, with 10 bases in between. The CDR3 is 15 amino acids. As DNA, the CDR3 is TGTGCCAGCAGCCGCGGGGTCTATAGCAATCAGCCCCAGCATTTT. Translating gives CASSRGVYSNQPQHF.

CDR3 DNA: TGTGCCAGCAGTTTCCCAGGGACGACCCACAATGAGCAGTTCTTC. Amino acid sequence: CASSFPGTTHNEQFF. This chain uses TRBV12-3 or TRBV12-4 with TRBJ2-1; D may be TRBD1 or TRBD2 (5 bases each). Trimming took off 3 bases at V and 5 bases at J, with 14 bases between the two ends. The CDR3 covers 15 residues.

Comments on this clonotype: This may be a read error, as it is one base from a much larger clone. Here the CDR3 reads CASSYRVLYKQYF. CDR3 nucleotides: TGTGCCAGCAGTTACAGGGTGCTCTACAAGCAGTACTTC. The chain couples TRBV12-3 or TRBV12-4 to TRBJ2-7, with D tentatively TRBD1 (6 bases). The CDR3 consists of 13 residues.

This clonotype was seen only a few times. The V and J genes are TRBV24-1 and TRBJ2-1; 11 bases are a match to TRBD2. The V gene's germline CDR1 is KGHDR and CDR2 SFDVKD. This CDR3 has 16 amino acids. With V trimmed by 7 bases and J by 7 bases, 11 bases remained unmatched. The CDR3 DNA reads as TGTGCCACCAGCGAGGTCACTAGCGGGAGTATAAATGAGCAGTTCTTC. It yields the protein CATSEVTSGSINEQFF.

This rearrangement joins TRBV25-1 to TRBJ1-1, with 8 bases aligning to TRBD1. Germline CDR1 reads MGHDK; CDR2 reads SYGVNS. The CDR3 has 16 residues. Trimming cost V 2 bases and J 3 bases; bases outside gene matches: 8. The chain's CDR3 is CASSEPPDRVDTEAFF. The CDR3 nucleotides are TGTGCCAGCAGTGAACCCCCGGACAGGGTAGACACTGAAGCTTTCTTT.

V usage is TRBV9 and J usage is TRBJ2-7; tentatively, D is TRBD1 (6 bases). CDR3 length: 15 residues. CDR1 is SGDLS and CDR2 is YYNGEE in the germline V gene. The V gene lost 3 bases and the J gene lost 2 bases, with 15 bases spanning the gap. DNA for the CDR3: TGTGCCAGCAGCGCAGCCCCAACAGGGACCTACGAGCAGTACTTC. It yields the protein CASSAAPTGTYEQYF. Full variable domain (missing parts from reference TRBV9 and TRBJ2-7): DSGVTQTPKHLITATGQRVTLRCSPRSGDLSVYWYQQSLDQGLQFLIQYYNGEERAKGNILERFSAQQFPDLHSELNLSSLELGDSALYFCASSAAPTGTYEQYFGPGTRLTVT.

J is TRBJ1-5 and V is TRBV19; no definite D call. The CDR3 has 12 residues. V was pared by 4 bases and J by 5 bases, with 6 bases between. Germline CDR1 reads LNHDA; CDR2 reads SQIVND (reference sequence). CDR3 region: CASSRTYQPQHF. The CDR3 bases are TGTGCCAGTAGTAGGACTTATCAGCCCCAGCATTTT.

This clonotype occurred a few times. V and J are TRBV3-1 and TRBJ2-3; D is possibly TRBD2 (6 bases). Germline V lookup: CDR1 LGHDT, CDR2 YNNKEL (reference sequence). The CDR3 covers 13 residues. V dropped 4 bases and J dropped 9 bases, with 14 bases sitting between them. The CDR3: CASSRIGGRTQYF. Here the CDR3 DNA reads TGTGCCAGCAGCCGAATCGGGGGTCGAACGCAGTATTTT.

In its sample, this clonotype was seen a few times. V usage is TRBV12-5 and J usage is TRBJ1-1; no reliable D call. Between the trimmed V and J ends, which lost 6 bases and 4 bases, there was a span of 6 bases. In germline, CDR1 is LGHNT, CDR2 FRNRAP. The CDR3 runs 11 residues. CDR3 sequence: CASGSRTEAFF. In DNA, the CDR3 is TGTGCTAGTGGATCCCGCACTGAAGCTTTCTTT.